This TCR beta chain comes out of a study of CD8+ T cells in alopecia areata. Study-wide context: Tofacitinib was taken orally by treated patients, and the dose was 5 to 10 mg twice daily.

As the sequencing template, cDNA was produced by extracting RNA and reverse transcribing it. Generated by immunoSEQ multiplex PCR, the TCRdb table keeps only in-frame clones and is missing some. Of 90,000 to 120,000 clones listed, roughly 84% are singletons. As to treatment: oral pan-JAK inhibitor, 5-10 mg twice daily. Whole-study results and caveats: Mouse data revealed clearer TCR sharing than patient data did, a gap possibly tied to HLA. Sequencing of scalp samples also captures resident alphabeta T cells of normal skin. Administration of tofacitinib significantly diminished scalp clonality and expanded CD8+ clones within the top 100.

The length of the CDR3 is 15 residues. CDR1 is SGHTA, CDR2 FQGNSA, per germline. The V and J ends lost 3 bases and 6 bases, in that order; junction bases with no gene match: 8. In regard to this clone: Its matching antigen is unknown.

This clonotype was obtained from a human donor with alopecia areata. The chain carries TRBV7-2 and TRBJ2-7, with 10 bases fitting TRBD1. The sample in question was CD8+ T cells sorted from blood, obtained at week 24, from a patient treated with tofacitinib. The CDR3 loop is CASSFDRGLGGEQYF. CDR3 in DNA: TGTGCCAGCAGCTTCGACAGGGGGCTAGGAGGCGAGCAGTACTTC.